The rows below give T cell receptor beta chains drawn from one sample of a study of blood T cell repertoires in COVID-19. Sequencing used immunoSEQ multiplex PCR; TCRdb keeps in-frame clones, though not all of them. This sample has under 250,000 clones; 65% to 85% occur once, and the top ten carry about 8%. The sample comprised peripheral blood. These receptors came from a woman older than 75 with acute or convalescent COVID-19. Both conserved end residues are part of each CDR3. A D gene is named only where the DNA matches it firmly. Clone size is given for some rows only: seen once, a few or many times, or a class if the clone is expanded.

>NA|TRBV5-1|TRBJ2-5|NA
TGCGCCAGCAGCTTGGGAGGACTTGAGACCCAGTACTTC
CASSLGGLETQYF
>few|TRBV27|TRBJ2-2|TRBD2
TGTGCCAGCAGTTTATTGGGGACTCGACTAGCGGGAGAGCCCGGGGAGCTGTTTTTT
CASSLLGTRLAGEPGELFF
>NA|TRBV10-3|TRBJ2-6|TRBD1
TGTGCCATCAGCCCGGCACAGGGGAGCGGGGCCAACGTCCTGACTTTC
CAISPAQGSGANVLTF
>NA|TRBV5-1|TRBJ2-7|NA
TGCGCCAGCAGCTTGGGCGAAGCGAAGTCGGAGCAGTACTTC
CASSLGEAKSEQYF
>NA|TRBV7-2|TRBJ2-5|NA
TGTGCCAGCAGCCCAGGTGGGGCGGGAAAAGAGACCCAGTACTTC
CASSPGGAGKETQYF
>NA|TRBV19|TRBJ1-5|NA
TGTGCCAGTAGCACTGACAGGAATCAGCCCCAGCATTTT
CASSTDRNQPQHF
>NA|TRBV19|TRBJ2-3|NA
TGTGCCAGTAGTGAGGAGGGACTCACAGATACGCAGTATTTT
CASSEEGLTDTQYF
>once|TRBV11-2|TRBJ1-5|NA
TGTGCCAGCAGCCAGGGTCTGGGAGGGAGTCAGCCCCAGCATTTT
CASSQGLGGSQPQHF
>NA|TRBV7-9|TRBJ1-2|TRBD1
TGTGCCAGCAGCCCGGGACAGGGCGTTGGCTACACCTTC
CASSPGQGVGYTF
>NA|TRBV6-6|TRBJ2-1|NA
TGTGCCAGCAGCACCAGGGAAAATCTCTACAATGAGCAGTTCTTC
CASSTRENLYNEQFF
>NA|TRBV5-1|TRBJ2-6|TRBD1
TGCGCCAGCACTACAGGGGGGTCTGGGGCCAACGTCCTGACTTTC
CASTTGGSGANVLTF
>NA|TRBV12-5|TRBJ2-5|TRBD1
TGTGCTAGTGCCCCGGGACAGCCACAAGAGACCCAGTACTTC
CASAPGQPQETQYF
>NA|TRBV6-5|TRBJ2-6|NA
TGTGCCAGCAACGGCGGAACTGGGGCCAACGTCCTGACTTTC
CASNGGTGANVLTF
>NA|TRBV16|TRBJ1-1|NA
TGTGCCAGCAGCCAAATCGTCGACAGGAAGGATCGAAACACTGAAGCTTTCTTT
CASSQIVDRKDRNTEAFF
>NA|TRBV19|TRBJ2-7|TRBD1
TGTGCCAGTAGTATAGAAGGGGGCCCCTACGAGCAGTACTTC
CASSIEGGPYEQYF
>NA|TRBV3-1/TRBV3-2|TRBJ2-1|TRBD2
TGTGCCAGCAGCGGATCCGGGACTAGCCTTAACAATGAGCAGTTCTTC
CASSGSGTSLNNEQFF
>NA|TRBV6-5|TRBJ1-4|TRBD1
TGTGCCAGCAGTAATCAACTCGGGACAGTGGTGTTTTTT
CASSNQLGTVVFF
>NA|TRBV19|TRBJ2-7|TRBD1
TGTGCCAGTAGGCTCAAACAGGGGCCCTCCTACGAGCAGTACTTC
CASRLKQGPSYEQYF
>NA|TRBV5-1|TRBJ2-1|NA
TGCGCCAGCATAATAGTGGCGGAAAGCTCCTACAATGAGCAGTTCTTC
CASIIVAESSYNEQFF
>NA|TRBV3-1/TRBV3-2|TRBJ1-1|NA
TGTGCCAGCAGCCAGGTCCCAGAAGCTGAAGCTTTCTTT
CASSQVPEAEAFF
>NA|TRBV5-6|TRBJ2-1|NA
TGTGCCAGCAGCTTGGATGACGCGGGGACTTACAATGAGCAGTTCTTC
CASSLDDAGTYNEQFF
>NA|TRBV14|TRBJ2-1|TRBD2
TGTGCCAGCAGCCAAGGGGGACTAGCGGCGCGGGAGTTCTTC
CASSQGGLAAREFF
>NA|TRBV19|TRBJ2-3|NA
TGTGCCAGCTCCGGGAGGGGGCCAGATACGCAGTATTTT
CASSGRGPDTQYF
>NA|TRBV4-1|TRBJ2-1|NA
TGCGCCAGCAGCCGCCGTAGCGGATCCTCCTACAATGAGCAGTTCTTC
CASSRRSGSSYNEQFF
>once|TRBV29-1|TRBJ2-3|NA
TGCAGCGTTGAAGAGTCACCTTCTAGCACCGCAGATACGCAGTATTTT
CSVEESPSSTADTQYF
>NA|TRBV10-3|TRBJ2-7|TRBD1
TGTGCCATCAGGAACCGGGACAGTAAAGACTTC
CAIRNRDSKDF
>few|TRBV5-6|TRBJ2-7|NA
TGTGCCAGCAGCTTGGTTTCGTCGCCAGGGGCCTACGAGCAGTACTTC
CASSLVSSPGAYEQYF
>NA|TRBV5-1|TRBJ2-5|NA
TGCGCCAGCAGCGCCCTTTTGGGTAAGGAGGAGACCCAGTACTTC
CASSALLGKEETQYF
>NA|TRBV7-2|TRBJ2-3|TRBD2
TGTGCCAGCAGCTTAGAAGGGGCTAGCGGGGAGCCCGGAGATACGCAGTATTTT
CASSLEGASGEPGDTQYF
>NA|TRBV19|TRBJ1-5|NA
TGTGCCAGTAGTCCCCGAAGGACAGAGTACACCTTTAATCAGCCCCAGCATTTT
CASSPRRTEYTFNQPQHF
>once|TRBV2|TRBJ1-5|NA
TGTGCCAGCAGGCCCCGGCAGGCTAGCAATCAGCCCCAGCATTTT
CASRPRQASNQPQHF
>NA|TRBV5-5|TRBJ1-1|NA
TGTGCCAGCAGCCAACAGACCTCGAACACTGAAGCTTTCTTT
CASSQQTSNTEAFF
>NA|TRBV18|TRBJ1-5|NA
TGTGCCAGCTCACCATCGTCAGGGGACCAGCATTTT
CASSPSSGDQHF
>NA|TRBV7-2|TRBJ2-2|NA
TGTGCCAGCAGCCCGGCAGGGTACACCGGGGAGCTGTTTTTT
CASSPAGYTGELFF
>NA|TRBV18|TRBJ1-5|NA
TGTGCCAGCTCACCACAGAGCAGGGCTAGTGGCAATCAGCCCCAGCATTTT
CASSPQSRASGNQPQHF
>few|TRBV28|TRBJ1-5|TRBD1
TGTGCCAGCAGTTTACTTCCGGGACAGGGAGGCGATCAGCCCCAGCATTTT
CASSLLPGQGGDQPQHF
>NA|TRBV11-1|TRBJ1-1|TRBD1
TGTGCCAGCAGCGCCGGACAGGGGAACACTGAAGCTTTCTTT
CASSAGQGNTEAFF
>NA|TRBV10-3|TRBJ1-2|TRBD1
TGTGCCACAACAGGGGGCAATGGCTACACCTTC
CATTGGNGYTF
>NA|TRBV19|TRBJ2-6|NA
TGTGCCAGTAGTATCTCGGTCTCTGGGGCCAACGTCCTGACTTTC
CASSISVSGANVLTF
>NA|TRBV28|TRBJ1-5|NA
TGTGCCAGCAGGGGCGGGGCGGTTGTCGGGCAGCCCCAGCATTTT
CASRGGAVVGQPQHF
>NA|TRBV7-8|TRBJ1-5|TRBD1
TGTGCCAGCAGCCGGGACAGGGGGCGGAATCAGCCCCAGCATTTT
CASSRDRGRNQPQHF
>once|TRBV2|TRBJ1-2|TRBD1
TGTGCCAGCAGAACCGGGACAGGGGTTCTCGGGGGCTACACCTTC
CASRTGTGVLGGYTF
>NA|TRBV27|TRBJ1-1|TRBD1
TGTGCCAGCAGTGTCGGGACAGGGGGAACGAACACTGAAGCTTTCTTT
CASSVGTGGTNTEAFF
>NA|TRBV6-5|TRBJ1-2|NA
TGTGCCAGCAGTCCCACCCTGAGGTCTAACTATGGCTACACCTTC
CASSPTLRSNYGYTF
>few|TRBV4-1|TRBJ2-7|NA
TGCGCCAGCAGCCAAGGAGGGAGCTCCTACGAGCAGTACTTC
CASSQGGSSYEQYF
>NA|TRBV5-1|TRBJ1-3|NA
TGCGCCAGCAGTCGGTCGGGTTTTGGAAACACCATATATTTT
CASSRSGFGNTIYF
>NA|TRBV2|TRBJ2-5|TRBD2
TGTGCCAGCAGTGCTATTAGCGGGGGACAAGAGACCCAGTACTTC
CASSAISGGQETQYF